This T cell receptor (beta chain) was documented in a study of T-cell reconstitution after alpha-beta-depleted transplantation in children. Study observations and caveats: A year post-transplant, T-cell counts and diversity derived mostly from newly produced T cells. Recipient T cells and thymic progenitors that survived gave rise to the high TCRbeta diversity observed at day 60 in some patients. Reports say that about two months after transplant, the alpha-beta T cells came out of several hundred graft clones that had expanded.

In regard to this clonotype: The target antigen is unknown.

V shed 6 bases and J 7 bases; nucleotides not matched to a gene: 3. The CDR3 has 12 residues. The authors prepared the TCRbeta library with unique molecular identifiers. TCRdb called the PCR reads again in MiXCR, with one record for every CDR3 protein. The table lists around 78,000 distinct CDR3 sequences, about 14% of them singletons. This sequence was found in a male patient aged 2 to 10 who had a stem cell transplant for acute lymphoblastic leukemia, so the T cells may come from the graft donor. Here the sequenced sample was PBMCs, mostly from graft donor cells, taken 180 days after TCRalphabeta/CD19-depleted stem cell transplant. The chain links TRBV12-3 or TRBV12-4 to TRBJ2-7, with 10 bases identical to TRBD1. In DNA form, the CDR3 reads TGTGCCAGCAGCGGGACAGGGGATGAGCAGTACTTC. This translates into CASSGTGDEQYF.